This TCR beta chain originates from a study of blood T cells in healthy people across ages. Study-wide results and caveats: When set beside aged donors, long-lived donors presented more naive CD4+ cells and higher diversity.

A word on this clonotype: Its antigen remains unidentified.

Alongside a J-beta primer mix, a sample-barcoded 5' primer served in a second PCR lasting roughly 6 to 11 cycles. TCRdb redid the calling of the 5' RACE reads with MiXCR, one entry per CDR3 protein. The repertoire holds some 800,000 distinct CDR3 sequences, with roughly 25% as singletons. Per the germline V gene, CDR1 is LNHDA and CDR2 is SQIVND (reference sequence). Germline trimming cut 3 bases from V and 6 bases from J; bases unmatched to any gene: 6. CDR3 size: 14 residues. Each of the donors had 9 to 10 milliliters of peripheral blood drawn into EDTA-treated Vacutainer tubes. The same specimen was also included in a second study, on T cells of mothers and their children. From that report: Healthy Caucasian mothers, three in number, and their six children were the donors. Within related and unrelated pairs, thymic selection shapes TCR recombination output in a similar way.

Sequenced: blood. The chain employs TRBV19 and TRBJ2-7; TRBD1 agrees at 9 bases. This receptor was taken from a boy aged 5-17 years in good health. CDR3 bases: TGTGCCAGTAGTATTGGGGACAGGGTTTCCGAGCAGTACTTC. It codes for CASSIGDRVSEQYF. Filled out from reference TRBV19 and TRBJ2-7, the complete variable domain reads DGGITQSPKYLFRKEGQNVTLSCEQNLNHDAMYWYRQDPGQGLRLIYYSQIVNDFQKGDIAEGYSVSREKKESFPLTVTSAQKNPTAFYLCASSIGDRVSEQYFGPGTRLTVT.